The 18 T cell receptor beta chains given below trace back to one sample, sequenced in a study of control samples from healthy donors and cancer patients. Repertoires were generated with immunoSEQ multiplex PCR, while TCRdb's copy carries only in-frame clones and drops some. The sample shows approximately 170,000 clones, roughly 93% of them seen only once. The sample taken for sequencing was blood. The receptors originated from a woman aged 55-69 years in good health.

This clone has a single count. This chain uses TRBV18 with TRBJ1-5, with D unclear. CDR1 and CDR2 (germline): KGHSH, LQKENI. There are 17 residues in the CDR3. The V and J ends lost 3 bases and 3 bases respectively, with 18 bases between them. The CDR3 sequence is CASSPFSWAGNNQPQHF. The CDR3 bases are TGTGCCAGCTCACCTTTTTCCTGGGCAGGAAACAATCAGCCCCAGCATTTT.

V is TRBV6-1 and J is TRBJ1-2; D unresolved. The CDR3 consists of 12 residues. The ends were cut back, 1 base at V and 8 bases at J, with 8 bases in the middle. Germline CDR1 reads MNHNS; CDR2 reads SASEGT. The DNA of the CDR3 is TGTGCCAGCAGTGAAGGAGGGAGGGGCTACACCTTC. It is translated as CASSEGGRGYTF.

Worth noting for this clone: Germline and junction disagree at one end, which may indicate a read error. The chain's CDR3 is CASSSRPSRDKQETQYF. CDR3 nucleotides: TGTGCCAGCAGCTCAAGGCCATCCCGGGACAAACAAGAGACCCAATACTTC. J is TRBJ2-5 and V is TRBV5-4, with a tentative D call TRBD1 (6 bases). The CDR3 covers 17 residues. The germline V gene encodes CDR1 SGHNT and CDR2 YYREEE (reference sequence).

J is TRBJ2-7 and V is TRBV4-3; unclear D gene. The germline V gene has CDR1 LGHNA and CDR2 YSLEER. The CDR3 runs 15 residues. V gave up 0 bases and J gave up 0 bases, with 9 bases separating them. The CDR3 region is CASSQDPQLSYEQYF. The CDR3 bases are TGCGCCAGCAGCCAAGATCCCCAACTCTCCTACGAGCAGTACTTC.

The rearrangement joins TRBV11-2 to TRBJ1-5; D is perhaps TRBD1 (5 bases). CDR3 size: 16 residues. CDR1 is SGHAT, CDR2 FQNNGV, per germline. Deletions cut 0 bases from V and 2 bases from J, with 11 bases between. The CDR3 sequence is CASSLDLGEGNQPQHF. CDR3 coding DNA: TGTGCCAGCAGCTTAGATCTAGGGGAGGGCAATCAGCCCCAGCATTTT.

The gene calls are TRBV6-2 or TRBV6-3 and TRBJ1-6, with D hard to call. This CDR3 spans 16 amino acids. Germline V gives CDR1 MNHEY, CDR2 SVGEGT. Trimming left V 2 bases short and J 4 bases short, with 12 bases between. This CDR3 is CASSYDHGSYNSPLHF. The CDR3 coding sequence is TGTGCCAGCAGTTACGACCATGGGTCATATAATTCACCCCTCCACTTT.

The chain is built from TRBV9 and TRBJ1-2; D is possibly TRBD1 (6 bases). From germline, CDR1 is SGDLS and CDR2 YYNGEE. V dropped 0 bases and J dropped 7 bases, with 16 bases sitting between them. CDR3 length: 15 residues. The CDR3 region has the DNA TGTGCCAGCAGCGTAGGAGGACAGCCTGGGGGTGGCTACACCTTC. This gives the protein CASSVGGQPGGGYTF.

The chain links TRBV2 to TRBJ2-7, with 8 positions matching TRBD1. In germline, CDR1 is SNHLY, CDR2 FYNNEI. Trimming cost V 3 bases and J 3 bases; bases outside gene matches: 7. The CDR3 sequence is 15 residues long. The CDR3 sequence: CASSEATGVRYEQYF. Written as DNA, the CDR3 is TGTGCCAGCAGTGAGGCGACAGGGGTCCGCTACGAGCAGTACTTC.

V usage is TRBV5-4 and J usage is TRBJ2-5; 10 nucleotides agree with TRBD2. V gave up 1 base and J gave up 2 bases; unmatched junction bases: 5. The CDR3 runs 16 residues. In germline, CDR1 is SGHNT, CDR2 YYREEE (reference sequence). The CDR3 DNA sequence: TGTGCCAGCAGCTTGTCGGCTAGCGGGAGACAAGAGACCCAGTACTTC. Translation: CASSLSASGRQETQYF.

The V gene is TRBV14, the J gene TRBJ1-2; TRBD1 might be the D (5 bases). Germline V gene lookup returns CDR1 SGHDN and CDR2 FVKESK. The CDR3 is 15 residues long. V shed 0 bases and J shed 7 bases, with 15 bases lying between them. The CDR3 DNA sequence: TGTGCCAGCAGCCAAGATACAGGAGGAGGTGGTGGCTACACCTTC. Protein sequence: CASSQDTGGGGGYTF.

The genes are TRBV7-2 and TRBJ2-5; 7 bases agree with TRBD2. CDR3 length: 13 amino acids. Per the germline V gene, CDR1 is SGHTA and CDR2 is FQGNSA. V shed 3 bases and J 7 bases; nucleotides not matched to a gene: 5. For the CDR3, the DNA is TGTGCCAGCAGCTTCAGCGGGGCGGGGACCCAGTACTTC. Protein product: CASSFSGAGTQYF.

The rearrangement links TRBV6-1 to TRBJ1-5, with TRBD1 matching 9 bases. Germline CDR1 and CDR2: MNHNS and SASEGT. With 2 bases clipped from V and 6 bases from J, the junction kept 20 bases outside the gene matches. This CDR3 is 20 amino acids long. The DNA for the CDR3 is TGTGCCAGCAGTGAATTTCTTCCGGGACAGGGTGATTTACGGCGTCAGCCCCAGCATTTT. Translating gives CASSEFLPGQGDLRRQPQHF.

Only one count was recorded for this clone. The chain combines TRBV19 with TRBJ1-1; D ambiguous. Germline CDR1 and CDR2: LNHDA and SQIVND (reference sequence). The CDR3 has 14 amino acids. Trimming removed 5 bases at V and 2 bases at J, with 12 bases between. The CDR3 DNA reads TGTGCCAGTAGTGTCCGGGAGTATAACACTGAAGCTTTCTTT. Encoded protein: CASSVREYNTEAFF.

The chain uses TRBV7-2 and TRBJ2-7; D possibly corresponds to TRBD2 (7 bases). The CDR3 totals 14 residues. The V end lost 4 bases, the J end lost 4 bases, and 14 bases lay between the germline ends. In germline, CDR1 is SGHTA, CDR2 FQGNSA. This CDR3 is CASSYGGGSYEQYF. The CDR3 DNA is TGTGCCAGCAGCTACGGCGGGGGCTCGTACGAGCAGTACTTC.

The rearrangement uses TRBV4-1 and TRBJ1-2; possibly TRBD1 for D (5 bases). V lost 2 bases and J 0 bases, leaving 13 bases between the germline ends. CDR3 length: 16 residues. CDR1 MGHRA and CDR2 YSYEKL come from the germline V gene. CDR3 protein: CASSQRDSTPNYGYTF. The CDR3 region has the DNA TGCGCCAGCAGCCAACGCGACAGCACCCCTAACTATGGCTACACCTTC.

The chain recombines TRBV2 with TRBJ1-4; no definite D call. CDR3 size: 16 residues. The V end was cut by 1 base, the J end by 5 bases, with 14 bases between. Germline values: CDR1 SNHLY, CDR2 FYNNEI. CDR3 in DNA: TGTGCCAGCAGTGAAGGGAGGGAGGGAGAGAATGAAAAACTGTTTTTT. It translates to CASSEGREGENEKLFF.

This chain joins TRBV15 and TRBJ2-2; D possibly corresponds to TRBD1 (6 bases). Trimming left V 4 bases short and J 7 bases short, with 19 bases between. CDR3 length: 16 amino acids. The V gene's germline CDR1 is LNHNV and CDR2 YYDKDF (reference sequence). The DNA for the CDR3 is TGTGCCACCAGCATCCTCCAAGGGGGAGAAGACGGGGAGCTGTTTTTT. As protein: CATSILQGGEDGELFF. Complete variable domain (other parts from reference TRBV15 and TRBJ2-2): DAMVIQNPRYQVTQFGKPVTLSCSQTLNHNVMYWYQQKSSQAPKLLFHYYDKDFNNEADTPDNFQSRRPNTSFCFLDIRSPGLGDTAMYLCATSILQGGEDGELFFGEGSRLTVL.

V gene TRBV27 combines with J gene TRBJ1-1; D is undetermined. Germline CDR1 reads MNHEY; CDR2 reads SMNVEV (reference sequence). The CDR3 runs to 12 residues. Trimming cost V 6 bases and J 8 bases, with 13 bases left between them. As DNA, the CDR3 is TGTGCCAGCAGGACGGGGAACGGGGAAGCTTTCTTT. Translating gives CASRTGNGEAFF.